The 3 T cell receptor beta chains below all came from one sample that was sequenced in a study of identical twins (dated by TCRdb to 2016 to 2017). Library method: 5' RACE. Sequencing used an Illumina HiSeq 2000. The public sequencing data were trimmed at Q25 with fastp and processed into clonotypes with MiXCR by TCRdb, which kept only in-frame beta chains. Every CDR3 protein is listed once, alongside the most common genes and DNA of its rows. The sample records 420,000 or so distinct CDR3 sequences, less than 20% of which are singletons. Around 12% of the sample is held by the ten biggest clonotypes. The sequencing sample was made of naive T cells sorted from blood. What this sample's cell subset or site label stands for: cells isolated with a human naive T-cell isolation kit. The receptors here all came from a man between 50 and 59 years old in good health.

This clonotype was detected a few times. V gene TRBV6-5 combines with J gene TRBJ2-1; TRBD2 aligns across 7 bases. This CDR3 region has 16 residues. CDR1 is MNHEY, CDR2 SVGAGI, per germline. V gave up 2 bases and J gave up 2 bases; unmatched junction bases: 6. The CDR3 bases are TGTGCCAGCAGTTACGGTACGGGGGGAACCTACAATGAGCAGTTCTTC. Translated, it gives CASSYGTGGTYNEQFF.

This clonotype was seen many times. The CDR3, as DNA: TGTGCCAGCAGGGGGACAGGGGTAGGAGAGACCCAGTACTTC. It specifies CASRGTGVGETQYF. J is TRBJ2-5 and V is TRBV6-1; 10 bases align to TRBD1. In germline, CDR1 is MNHNS, CDR2 SASEGT. With V trimmed by 6 bases and J by 4 bases, 5 bases remained unmatched. This CDR3 is 14 amino acids long.

This clonotype was counted many times. The chain recombines TRBV12-3 or TRBV12-4 with TRBJ1-6; D remains unclear. V lost 8 bases and J lost 0, with 11 bases in between. The CDR3 contains 15 residues. The CDR3, as DNA: TGTGCCAGCTACAAGACGGGCTCCTATAATTCACCCCTCCACTTT. This translates into CASYKTGSYNSPLHF.